The 15 T cell receptor beta chains presented below share a single source sample, sequenced in a study of regulatory T cells in long-lasting Graves disease. Assembly of TCR beta libraries relied on iRepertoire HTBI primers together with Arm-PCR of CDR3 regions. A single record per CDR3 protein comes from TCRdb applying MiXCR to the multiplex PCR reads. The sample includes about 660,000 distinct CDR3 sequences, about 32% of them seen just once. Time point indicated: persistent/refractory GD, antithyroid drugs over 5 years with positive TRAb. Making the TCR library involved RNA that had been extracted from PBMCs. This specimen consisted of peripheral blood mononuclear cells (PBMCs), obtained when the disease was refractory, from a patient treated with antithyroid drugs. The receptors derive from a female donor with Graves disease.

A few counts support this clonotype. J is TRBJ1-4 and V is TRBV30, with TRBD1 matching over 7 bases. Unmatched junction bases numbered 11, after V lost 8 bases and J lost 8 bases. The germline gives CDR1 GTSNPN, CDR2 SVGIG (reference sequence). The CDR3 has 13 amino acids. CDR3 loop: CAGSGQLGEKLFF. For the CDR3, the DNA is TGTGCCGGCTCGGGACAGTTAGGGGAAAAACTGTTTTTT. Filled out from reference TRBV30 and TRBJ1-4, the complete variable domain reads SQTIHQWPATLVQPVGSPLSLECTVEGTSNPNLYWYRQAAGRGLQLLFYSVGIGQISSEVPQNLSASRPQDRQFILSSKKLLLSDSGFYLCAGSGQLGEKLFFGSGTQLSVL.

This clonotype was seen at least ten times. J is TRBJ2-4 and V is TRBV2; 10 bases line up with TRBD1. The CDR3 is 16 residues long. Germline lookup yields CDR1 SNHLY and CDR2 FYNNEI. Unmatched junction bases numbered 12, after V lost 3 bases and J lost 10 bases. The CDR3 nucleotides read TGTGCCAGCAGTGATCGTGCCGGGACAGGGGTCCCAATTCAGTACTTC. Translated: CASSDRAGTGVPIQYF.

In this sample, this clonotype turned up many times. The rearrangement uses TRBV6-1 and TRBJ2-5; D unclear. The CDR3 consists of 15 residues. Germline CDR1 MNHNS, CDR2 SASEGT. V was pared by 6 bases and J by 5 bases, with 19 bases between. CDR3 coding DNA: TGTGCCAGCAGCCCTCCCGGCCGACCATGGGAGACCCAGTACTTC. This encodes CASSPPGRPWETQYF.

The CDR3 DNA follows: TGTGCCAGCAGTCGCTACAGGGGCGAATGGAGACAGTACTTC. The encoded protein is CASSRYRGEWRQYF. This chain connects TRBV27 to TRBJ2-7; 7 bases match TRBD1. Per the germline V gene, CDR1 is MNHEY and CDR2 is SMNVEV (reference sequence). The CDR3 length is 14 residues. The junction had 14 bases not matched to a gene; V was cut back by 5 bases and J by 10 bases.

This clonotype was counted a single time. The V and J genes are TRBV20-1 and TRBJ2-1; 10 bases align to TRBD2. The germline CDR1 and CDR2 sequences are DFQATT and SNEGSKA (reference sequence). This CDR3 spans 16 amino acids. The trim removed 5 bases at V and 4 bases at J, leaving 11 bases unmatched. This CDR3 is CSARSPSGGMYNEQFF. The CDR3 bases are TGCAGTGCTCGCTCGCCTAGCGGGGGAATGTACAATGAGCAGTTCTTC.

This clonotype has a handful of counts. The chain has TRBV20-1 and TRBJ1-5; no firm D call. The CDR3 runs to 13 residues. The germline V and J ends were trimmed by 3 bases and 0 bases, with 6 bases remaining between them. The germline V gene has CDR1 DFQATT and CDR2 SNEGSKA (reference sequence). The CDR3 nucleotides are TGCAGTGCTAGTGAGGTTAGCAATCAGCCCCAGCATTTT. Its translation: CSASEVSNQPQHF.

The V gene is TRBV7-9, the J gene TRBJ2-5, with TRBD2 identical over 8 bases. Trimming removed 5 bases from V and 5 bases from J; junction bases left unmatched: 7. The germline V gene encodes CDR1 SEHNR and CDR2 FQNEAQ (reference sequence). The CDR3 spans 14 residues. In nucleotides, the CDR3 is TGTGCCAGCAGCGATAGCGGGATTGAGGAGACCCAGTACTTC. It codes for CASSDSGIEETQYF.

This clonotype was seen a handful of times. The chain combines TRBV19 with TRBJ1-1; D is undetermined. The V gene's germline CDR1 is LNHDA and CDR2 SQIVND (reference sequence). Trimming pared 3 bases from V and 5 bases from J, leaving 10 bases between. The CDR3 is 13 amino acids. CDR3 sequence (DNA): TGTGCCAGTAGTATGATGTCGGTAACTGAAGCTTTCTTT. It yields the protein CASSMMSVTEAFF.

A remark on this clonotype: One base away lies a much larger clone, so this may be a sequencing read error. The V and J genes are TRBV12-3 or TRBV12-4 and TRBJ1-1; tentative D call: TRBD1 (5 bases). The CDR3 has 15 amino acids. V was clipped by 3 bases and J by 1 base, with 12 bases between them. CDR3 amino acids: CASSFGVGANTEAFF. DNA for the CDR3: TGTGCCAGCAGTTTTGGGGTCGGGGCGAACACTGAAGCTTTCTTT.

Concerning this clonotype: This may stem from a read error, because a much larger clone lies one nucleotide away. The rearrangement links TRBV6-2 or TRBV6-3 to TRBJ1-3; D gene uncertain. This CDR3 spans 15 amino acids. Germline CDR1 and CDR2: MNHEY and SVGEGT. Here the CDR3 reads CASSYSEDSENTIYF. As DNA, the CDR3 is TGTGCCAGCAGTTACTCAGAAGACTCTGAAAACACCATATATTTT.

The chain links TRBV3-1 to TRBJ1-2; D not certain. V was pared by 4 bases and J by 8 bases, with 14 bases between. CDR3 length: 13 residues. Germline values: CDR1 LGHDT, CDR2 YNNKEL (reference sequence). The CDR3 DNA sequence: TGTGCCAGCAGCCTCGATAAACTAGGAGGCTACACCTTC. It translates to CASSLDKLGGYTF.

This CDR3 is CASSLMGRGKDEQYF. CDR3 nucleotide sequence: TGTGCCAGCAGTTTAATGGGCAGGGGAAAGGACGAGCAGTACTTC. This rearrangement joins TRBV27 to TRBJ2-7; possibly TRBD1 for D (6 bases). Trimming took 2 bases from V and 5 from J, leaving 16 bases between them. The length of the CDR3 is 15 residues. The germline V gene encodes CDR1 MNHEY and CDR2 SMNVEV (reference sequence).

The V call is TRBV6-2 or TRBV6-3, the J call TRBJ1-1; D remains ambiguous. The CDR3 contains 15 residues. Trimming took off 2 bases at V and 3 bases at J, with 13 bases between the two ends. Germline V gives CDR1 MNHEY, CDR2 SVGEGT. The CDR3 is CASSYGGWADTEAFF. CDR3 DNA: TGTGCCAGCAGTTACGGAGGGTGGGCGGACACTGAAGCTTTCTTT.

This clonotype was seen a few times. This rearrangement joins TRBV6-1 to TRBJ2-4, with D maybe TRBD1 (6 bases). Between the trimmed V and J ends, which lost 7 bases and 2 bases, there was a span of 18 bases. Per the germline V gene, CDR1 is MNHNS and CDR2 is SASEGT. The CDR3 runs 16 residues. CDR3 in amino acids: CASTPSWGRTKNIQYF. As DNA, the CDR3 is TGTGCCAGCACCCCCTCGTGGGGGCGCACCAAAAACATTCAGTACTTC.

This clonotype occurred a few times. The rearrangement joins TRBV6-1 to TRBJ2-5, with D uncertain. Germline lookup yields CDR1 MNHNS and CDR2 SASEGT. V lost 7 bases to trimming and J lost 2 bases, with 11 bases between them. There are 13 residues in the CDR3. The CDR3 region has the DNA TGTGCCAGCATCCCCCCTTCGCAAGAGACCCAGTACTTC. The encoded protein is CASIPPSQETQYF.